The 30 T cell receptor beta chains below all came from one sample that was sequenced in a study of blood T cells in healthy people across ages. Using a J-beta primer mix together with a sample-barcoded 5' primer, a second PCR was run for roughly 6 to 12 cycles. TCRdb processed the 5' RACE reads anew with MiXCR; each CDR3 protein has one entry. Altogether approximately 730,000 distinct CDR3 sequences are present, roughly 45% being singletons, with the ten largest covering roughly 19%. Sample: blood. The receptors here all came from a woman aged 55-75 years in good health.

The J gene is TRBJ2-7, the V gene TRBV28; 7 bases map to TRBD1. This CDR3 region has 14 residues. In germline, CDR1 is MDHEN, CDR2 SYDVKM. Germline trimming cut 5 bases from V and 6 bases from J; bases unmatched to any gene: 10. The CDR3 sequence is CASSPWDSETEQYF. DNA of the CDR3: TGTGCCAGCAGTCCCTGGGACAGCGAGACCGAGCAGTACTTC.

This chain links TRBV6-2 or TRBV6-3 with TRBJ2-7, with D possibly being TRBD2 (5 bases). The DNA end is a closer match to TRBJ2-5, so the J assignment may be wrong. Per germline, CDR1 MNHEY and CDR2 SVGEGT. The CDR3 covers 15 residues. The CDR3 region is CASSYGAGDLETQYF. For the CDR3, the DNA is TGTGCCAGCAGTTACGGAGCCGGGGATTTGGAGACCCAGTACTTC.

This chain uses TRBV7-2 with TRBJ2-3; perhaps TRBD2 as D (5 bases). Trimming removed 5 bases from V and 1 base from J, with 13 bases in between. Germline lookup yields CDR1 SGHTA and CDR2 FQGNSA. The CDR3 is made up of 15 amino acids. CDR3 protein: CASSESSRGTDTQYF. The CDR3 bases are TGTGCCAGCAGCGAGTCCTCGAGGGGCACAGATACGCAGTATTTT.

The V and J genes are TRBV6-4 and TRBJ2-1; D unresolved. CDR1 and CDR2 from the germline V gene are MRHNA and SNTAGT. V dropped 6 bases and J dropped 0 bases, with 12 bases sitting between them. The CDR3 has 15 amino acids. CDR3: CASSEDTSSYNEQFF. CDR3 DNA: TGTGCCAGCAGCGAAGACACGAGCTCCTACAATGAGCAGTTCTTC.

This chain links TRBV12-3 or TRBV12-4 with TRBJ1-4; D is ambiguous. The CDR3 length is 14 residues. V dropped 1 base and J dropped 2 bases, with 5 bases sitting between them. The CDR3 sequence: CASSLGVTNEKLFF. DNA of the CDR3: TGTGCCAGCAGTTTAGGAGTCACTAATGAAAAACTGTTTTTT.

This clonotype was recorded many times. As DNA, the CDR3 is TGCAGCGTTAACAGGGGCCAAGAGACCCAGTACTTC. Its protein product is CSVNRGQETQYF. This chain uses TRBV29-1 with TRBJ2-5; TRBD1 agrees at 7 bases. Per the germline V gene, CDR1 is SQVTM and CDR2 is ANQGSEA. V gave up 5 bases and J gave up 1 base; unmatched junction bases: 1. The CDR3 length is 12 residues.

V usage is TRBV6-5 and J usage is TRBJ2-5; the D is unclear. The J call may be faulty, since TRBJ2-7 better matches the DNA end. Germline V gives CDR1 MNHEY, CDR2 SVGAGI. CDR3 length equals 12 residues. Written as DNA, the CDR3 is TGTGCCAGCAGTTACGCGAGCTACGAGCAGTACTTC. Its protein is CASSYASYEQYF.

This clonotype occurred many times. V and J are TRBV9 and TRBJ2-5, with D tentatively TRBD1 (5 bases). Deletions cut 4 bases from V and 5 bases from J, with 18 bases between. CDR1 is SGDLS, CDR2 YYNGEE, per germline. This CDR3 is built from 15 residues. CDR3 bases: TGTGCCAGCAGCTTCCAGGGAAGCGAACGTGAGACCCAGTACTTC. Its protein is CASSFQGSERETQYF.

Details on this clonotype: A read error may be the cause here, since a much bigger clone is one base away. V usage is TRBV7-2 and J usage is TRBJ2-1; 7 bases agree with TRBD2. Looked up from germline, CDR1 is SGHTA and CDR2 is FQGNSA. The CDR3 is made up of 17 amino acids. The chain's CDR3 is CASSLRFSGPTYNELFF. For the CDR3, the DNA is TGTGCCAGCAGCCTCCGATTTAGCGGGCCCACCTACAATGAGCTGTTCTTC.

As to this clonotype: This sequence may be a read error, since a much larger clone differs from it by one base. The rearrangement uses TRBV20-1 and TRBJ2-1, with 7 nucleotides matching TRBD2. There are 14 residues in the CDR3. Trimming at V came to 6 bases and at J to 6 bases, leaving 11 bases not matched to a gene. CDR1 and CDR2 (germline): DFQATT, SNEGSKA (reference sequence). The CDR3 sequence is CSAAQRGSSNEQFF. DNA for the CDR3: TGCAGTGCCGCCCAGCGGGGCTCTTCCAATGAGCAGTTCTTC.

This clonotype has just a few counts. The V call is TRBV5-4, the J call TRBJ1-1; 7 bases line up with TRBD1. V shed 3 bases and J 1 base; nucleotides not matched to a gene: 12. The CDR3 extends over 17 amino acids. The germline gives CDR1 SGHNT, CDR2 YYREEE (reference sequence). The CDR3 is CASSSGSPGGTNTEAFF. Written as DNA, the CDR3 is TGTGCCAGCAGCTCGGGATCGCCAGGGGGTACGAACACTGAAGCTTTCTTT.

The CDR3 DNA reads TGCAGTCCGGAGGATCTCAACAATGAGCAGTTCTTC. Encoded protein: CSPEDLNNEQFF. J is TRBJ2-1 and V is TRBV20-1, with a possible D match to TRBD2 (5 bases). Trimming took 8 bases from V and 5 from J, leaving 13 bases between them. This CDR3 is built from 12 residues. Germline V gives CDR1 DFQATT, CDR2 SNEGSKA (reference sequence).

This sequence joins TRBV29-1 and TRBJ1-2, with D maybe TRBD1 (6 bases). V shed 0 bases and J shed 4 bases, with 15 bases lying between them. This CDR3 has 15 amino acids. From germline, CDR1 is SQVTM and CDR2 ANQGSEA. The CDR3 coding sequence is TGCAGCGTTGAAGATCAATATCAGGGGATCTATGGCTACACCTTC. Protein product: CSVEDQYQGIYGYTF.

The sample holds a few counts of this clonotype. The V gene is TRBV12-3 or TRBV12-4, the J gene TRBJ2-3; 9 bases match TRBD2. The CDR3 extends over 16 amino acids. Trimming at V came to 1 base and at J to 0 bases, leaving 2 bases not matched to a gene. The CDR3 here is CASSLEAGGSTDTQYF. The CDR3 DNA reads TGTGCCAGCAGTTTAGAAGCGGGGGGAAGCACAGATACGCAGTATTTT.

V is TRBV20-1 and J is TRBJ2-4; a weak D match, TRBD2 (5 bases). V lost 3 bases, J lost 13 bases, and 19 bases lay in between. Germline CDR1 and CDR2: DFQATT and SNEGSKA (reference sequence). The CDR3 runs 13 residues. The CDR3 nucleotides are TGCAGTGCTAGGGCTGCGAACACCGGGGAGCAGTACTTC. It encodes CSARAANTGEQYF.

The V and J genes are TRBV9 and TRBJ2-1; D remains ambiguous. Trimming cost V 4 bases and J 8 bases, with 13 bases left between them. There are 13 residues in the CDR3. Germline CDR1 SGDLS, CDR2 YYNGEE. The CDR3 spells CASSTRAGDEQFF. CDR3 in DNA: TGTGCCAGCAGCACCCGTGCTGGCGATGAGCAGTTCTTC.

The chain couples TRBV20-1 to TRBJ2-4; D not certain. The tail of the sequence fits TRBJ2-7 better, so the J call may be wrong. The CDR3 contains 11 residues. Germline V lookup: CDR1 DFQATT, CDR2 SNEGSKA (reference sequence). The CDR3 protein is CSAREQLEQYF. In DNA form, the CDR3 reads TGCAGTGCTAGAGAACAGCTCGAGCAGTACTTC.

The chain links TRBV20-1 to TRBJ2-4; perhaps TRBD1 as D (5 bases). V was pared by 2 bases and J by 6 bases, with 11 bases between. Germline CDR1 is DFQATT and CDR2 is SNEGSKA (reference sequence). The CDR3 runs 13 residues. Written as DNA, the CDR3 is TGCAGTGCTAGAAGGACACTTATAAACATTCAGTACTTC. Protein sequence: CSARRTLINIQYF.

The chain joins TRBV2 to TRBJ2-1; D ambiguous. There are 14 residues in the CDR3. V shed 4 bases and J shed 5 bases, with 12 bases lying between them. Per the germline V gene, CDR1 is SNHLY and CDR2 is FYNNEI. Here the CDR3 reads CASSGTVAHNEQFF. CDR3 in DNA: TGTGCCAGCAGTGGCACAGTTGCCCACAATGAGCAGTTCTTC.

This clonotype was seen a few times. The chain carries TRBV7-2 and TRBJ2-1, with D perhaps TRBD2 (5 bases). Looked up from germline, CDR1 is SGHTA and CDR2 is FQGNSA. The V gene lost 3 bases and the J gene lost 9 bases, with 18 bases spanning the gap. This CDR3 has 15 amino acids. The CDR3 DNA sequence: TGTGCCAGCAGCTTCGTCTTACTAGTAAGCGGTGAGCAGTTCTTC. Translating gives CASSFVLLVSGEQFF.

Points on this clonotype: Being one base from a much bigger clone, this may be a read error. The rearrangement links TRBV10-3 to TRBJ2-7; possible D gene TRBD2, 7 bases. The J call may be in error: the DNA end matches TRBJ2-5 better. The CDR3 covers 15 residues. CDR1 and CDR2 (germline): ENHRY, SYGVKD. In nucleotides, the CDR3 is TGTGCCATCAAGGAGGGCGGGGGCTACCAAGGGACCCAGTACTTC. This codes for CAIKEGGGYQGTQYF.

This clonotype has ten or more counts. The V call is TRBV29-1, the J call TRBJ1-1; D gene ambiguous. The CDR3 spans 12 residues. Germline V gene data show CDR1 as SQVTM and CDR2 as ANQGSEA. V lost 4 bases and J lost 1, with 7 bases in between. The CDR3: CSVGRENTEAFF. Written as DNA, the CDR3 is TGCAGCGTTGGACGGGAGAACACTGAAGCTTTCTTT. Full variable domain (missing parts from reference TRBV29-1 and TRBJ1-1): SAVISQKPSRDICQRGTSLTIQCQVDSQVTMMFWYRQQPGQSLTLIATANQGSEATYESGFVIDKFPISRPNLTFSTLTVSNMSPEDSSIYLCSVGRENTEAFFGQGTRLTVV.

This clonotype was detected once. The rearrangement joins TRBV7-2 to TRBJ1-3; no firm D call. Trimming shortened V by 4 bases and J by 7 bases, and 14 bases separated the two germline ends. CDR3 length: 14 amino acids. The germline CDR1 and CDR2 sequences are SGHTA and FQGNSA. The DNA of the CDR3 is TGTGCCAGCAGCTCCACCGGAGCCCGGAACACCATATATTTT. This sequence encodes CASSSTGARNTIYF.

The chain links TRBV5-1 to TRBJ2-3; TRBD1 agrees at 7 bases. Germline V gene data show CDR1 as SGHRS and CDR2 as YFSETQ. The CDR3 extends over 14 amino acids. The V gene end was trimmed by 3 bases and the J gene end by 2 bases; junction bases not matched to a gene: 3. This chain's CDR3 is CASSSGGNTDTQYF. The DNA for the CDR3 is TGCGCCAGCAGCTCAGGGGGAAACACAGATACGCAGTATTTT.

The CDR3 loop reads CASPNRALAGPQETQYF. The CDR3 nucleotides are TGTGCCAGCCCAAACAGGGCCCTAGCGGGGCCCCAAGAGACCCAGTACTTC. The chain carries TRBV21-1 and TRBJ2-5; TRBD2 reflects the table's D call only, with no check against the DNA. TRBV21-1 is designated a pseudogene. CDR3 length equals 17 residues.

The rearrangement joins TRBV27 to TRBJ2-3; 9 bases agree with TRBD1. Germline V gene data show CDR1 as MNHEY and CDR2 as SMNVEV (reference sequence). V gave up 2 bases and J gave up 2 bases; unmatched junction bases: 2. This CDR3 has 15 residues. The CDR3 nucleotides are TGTGCCAGCAGTTTAGGGACAGGGCACACAGATACGCAGTATTTT. Residues: CASSLGTGHTDTQYF.

J is TRBJ2-7 and V is TRBV28; D may be TRBD2 (7 bases). V lost 6 bases and J lost 1, with 16 bases in between. Germline CDR1 MDHEN, CDR2 SYDVKM. The CDR3 is 15 amino acids. In nucleotides, the CDR3 is TGTGCCAGCAGCTATAGGGGGGGGGATTCCTACGAGCAGTACTTC. Protein: CASSYRGGDSYEQYF.

In its sample, this clonotype was seen many times. V is TRBV7-2 and J is TRBJ2-7, with 9 positions matching TRBD2. The V segment lost 5 bases and the J segment 2 bases; nucleotides outside the gene matches: 4. The germline V gene encodes CDR1 SGHTA and CDR2 FQGNSA. The CDR3 spans 14 residues. This chain's CDR3 is CASSQTSGPYEQYF. The CDR3, as DNA: TGTGCCAGCAGCCAGACTAGCGGTCCCTACGAGCAGTACTTC.

The sample holds a few counts of this clonotype. The chain has TRBV12-5 and TRBJ2-5; D is uncertain. Trimming removed 5 bases from V and 7 bases from J, with 11 bases in between. Germline CDR1 LGHNT, CDR2 FRNRAP. The CDR3 runs to 12 residues. In nucleotides, the CDR3 is TGTGCTAGTGGTCTCGACTGGGGGACCCAGTACTTC. It is translated as CASGLDWGTQYF.

The V and J genes are TRBV20-1 and TRBJ1-1; D remains ambiguous. V lost 5 bases and J lost 1, with 8 bases in between. This CDR3 spans 12 amino acids. Germline V lookup: CDR1 DFQATT, CDR2 SNEGSKA (reference sequence). Here the CDR3 reads CSAPTPNTEAFF. CDR3 nucleotides: TGCAGTGCTCCGACACCGAACACTGAAGCTTTCTTT.